The 23 T cell receptor beta chains presented below share a single source sample, sequenced in a study of blood T cell repertoires in COVID-19. The table came from immunoSEQ multiplex PCR; TCRdb's copy has only in-frame clones and leaves some out. The sample consists of about 190,000 clones, under 90% of them appearing once. The sample consisted of peripheral blood. The source is a man aged 25 to 40 with active or convalescent COVID-19.

The chain combines TRBV24-1 with TRBJ2-3; 9 nucleotides align to TRBD2. Germline CDR1 is KGHDR and CDR2 is SFDVKD. Trimming removed 5 bases from V and 0 bases from J; junction bases left unmatched: 5. The CDR3 totals 16 residues. CDR3 nucleotide sequence: TGTGCCACCAGTGGGGCTAGCGGGACTAGCACAGATACGCAGTATTTT. It codes for CATSGASGTSTDTQYF.

This clone showed up just a few times. V is TRBV19 and J is TRBJ2-2, with TRBD2 matching 8 bases. V trimming: 4 bases; J trimming: 6 bases; junction bases outside the gene matches: 10. CDR3 length: 16 residues. CDR1 is LNHDA and CDR2 is SQIVND in the germline V gene (reference sequence). The chain's CDR3 is CASSTQGLVSPGELFF. The CDR3 bases are TGTGCCAGTAGTACGCAGGGACTAGTATCCCCCGGGGAGCTGTTTTTT.

The rearrangement uses TRBV19 and TRBJ1-2, with D possibly being TRBD1 (5 bases). The V gene lost 1 base and the J gene lost 6 bases, with 18 bases spanning the gap. CDR3 size: 16 residues. Germline V CDR1 and CDR2: LNHDA, SQIVND (reference sequence). In nucleotides, the CDR3 is TGTGCCAGTAGTATAGTTACTCGGACACCCTGGGATGGCTACACCTTC. This codes for CASSIVTRTPWDGYTF.

The V and J genes are TRBV18 and TRBJ1-1; a possible D gene is TRBD1 (6 bases). From germline, CDR1 is KGHSH and CDR2 LQKENI. The CDR3 sequence is 15 residues long. The V end was cut by 5 bases, the J end by 2 bases, with 15 bases between. CDR3 loop: CASSDAGAGNTEAFF. The CDR3 nucleotides are TGTGCCAGCTCAGACGCGGGGGCGGGAAACACTGAAGCTTTCTTT.

The V and J genes are TRBV28 and TRBJ1-3, with 9 nucleotides matching TRBD1. With 6 bases clipped from V and 2 bases from J, the junction kept 5 bases outside the gene matches. Germline V gene sequence: CDR1 MDHEN, CDR2 SYDVKM. There are 15 residues in the CDR3. The CDR3 sequence is CASRGGQGTGNTIYF. The CDR3 nucleotides read TGTGCCAGCAGGGGCGGACAGGGGACTGGAAACACCATATATTTT.

The CDR3 nucleotides read TGTGCCAGCAGCTCGGACAGGGGGTTCCCAGGCTACACCTTC. Protein sequence: CASSSDRGFPGYTF. The rearrangement uses TRBV13 and TRBJ1-2; 10 bases fit TRBD1. Trimming took 4 bases from V and 8 from J; bases not matched to a gene: 7. CDR1 and CDR2 from the germline V gene are PRHDT and FYEKMQ (reference sequence). This CDR3 has 14 amino acids.

CDR3 coding DNA: TGTGCCAGCAGCTCTTTTGGACAGGTTTTTCCCGTAAGATCTTATGGCTACACCTTC. Amino acids: CASSSFGQVFPVRSYGYTF. The chain has TRBV27 and TRBJ1-2; 7 nucleotides agree with TRBD1. The CDR3 covers 19 residues. V lost 6 bases and J lost 5; bases outside the gene matches: 24. Germline loops: CDR1 MNHEY, CDR2 SMNVEV (reference sequence).

The CDR3, as DNA: TGTGCCACCAGGGACGGGAGCTCCTACAATGAGCAGTTCTTC. This codes for CATRDGSSYNEQFF. The chain is built from TRBV24-1 and TRBJ2-1; D is possibly TRBD2 (6 bases). V was pared by 7 bases and J by 0 bases, with 9 bases between. The CDR3 has 14 amino acids. CDR1 and CDR2 from the germline V gene are KGHDR and SFDVKD.

This CDR3 is CASSQDLNSYGYTF. CDR3 sequence (DNA): TGTGCCAGCAGCCAAGATCTTAACAGCTATGGCTACACCTTC. This chain uses TRBV14 with TRBJ1-2; no clear D. This CDR3 has 14 residues. V dropped 0 bases and J dropped 4 bases, with 9 bases sitting between them. Per germline, CDR1 SGHDN and CDR2 FVKESK. Complete variable domain (other parts from reference TRBV14 and TRBJ1-2): EAGVTQFPSHSVIEKGQTVTLRCDPISGHDNLYWYRRVMGKEIKFLLHFVKESKQDESGMPNNRFLAERTGGTYSTLKVQPAELEDSGVYFCASSQDLNSYGYTFGSGTRLTVV.

The sample holds one count of this clone. The gene calls are TRBV6-5 and TRBJ2-7, with 8 nucleotides matching TRBD1. There are 14 residues in the CDR3. Germline V CDR1 and CDR2: MNHEY, SVGAGI. The V gene end was trimmed by 8 bases and the J gene end by 1 base; junction bases not matched to a gene: 7. CDR3 DNA sequence: TGTGCCAGCGCTCCGGGACAGGCATCCTACGAGCAGTACGTC. It codes for CASAPGQASYEQYV.

V and J are TRBV7-2 and TRBJ2-3, with a possible D match to TRBD1 (7 bases). This CDR3 comprises 17 residues. The germline V and J ends were trimmed by 1 base and 4 bases, with 18 bases remaining between them. Germline assignment: CDR1 SGHTA and CDR2 FQGNSA. CDR3 sequence (DNA): TGTGCCAGCAGCTTAGAGCCAGGGGGGTTGGTCGCAGATACGCAGTATTTT. Translating gives CASSLEPGGLVADTQYF.

As for this clone: The same CDR3 can be traced to other DNA sequences in this sample. The rearrangement uses TRBV7-2 and TRBJ1-1; a weak D match, TRBD1 (5 bases). Trimming left V 2 bases short and J 4 bases short, with 8 bases between. Germline CDR1 reads SGHTA; CDR2 reads FQGNSA. The CDR3 loop spans 13 amino acids. The chain's CDR3 is CASSLLQGTEAFF. CDR3 bases: TGTGCCAGCAGCTTACTGCAGGGCACTGAAGCTTTCTTT.

This clone was observed a single time. This chain links TRBV18 with TRBJ1-6, with a possible D match to TRBD1 (6 bases). From germline, CDR1 is KGHSH and CDR2 LQKENI. This CDR3 has 15 amino acids. V was trimmed by 4 bases and J by 16 bases, leaving 23 bases between them. The CDR3 DNA sequence: TGTGCCAGCTCACGGGAGGGGGGCGCCCCACTGCCTCTCCACTTT. Translated: CASSREGGAPLPLHF.

The chain joins TRBV27 to TRBJ1-1, with 8 nucleotides matching TRBD1. Germline lookup yields CDR1 MNHEY and CDR2 SMNVEV (reference sequence). The CDR3 extends over 15 amino acids. Trimming removed 3 bases from V and 1 base from J; junction bases left unmatched: 4. This chain's CDR3 is CASSFDGQGNTEAFF. The CDR3 DNA reads as TGTGCCAGCAGTTTCGACGGACAGGGGAACACTGAAGCTTTCTTT.

The chain has TRBV5-6 and TRBJ1-2, with a tentative D call TRBD1 (5 bases). V gave up 0 bases and J gave up 1 base, with 7 bases separating them. Per the germline V gene, CDR1 is SGHDT and CDR2 is YYEEEE. This CDR3 spans 14 amino acids. The CDR3 nucleotides read TGTGCCAGCAGCTTGGACAGGATTAACTATGGCTACACCTTC. Translated, it gives CASSLDRINYGYTF.

V is TRBV24-1 and J is TRBJ2-5; D might be TRBD1 (8 bases). CDR1 KGHDR and CDR2 SFDVKD come from the germline V gene. This CDR3 region has 14 residues. With 6 bases removed from V and 3 bases from J, the gap between germline ends came to 13 bases. CDR3 coding DNA: TGTGCCACCAGTCCAGCGGGACAGGAAGAGACCCAGTACTTC. This codes for CATSPAGQEETQYF.

The rearrangement joins TRBV5-1 to TRBJ2-3; D is unclear. Germline V gene sequence: CDR1 SGHRS, CDR2 YFSETQ. CDR3 length: 14 residues. Deletions cut 0 bases from V and 5 bases from J, with 10 bases between. The CDR3 spells CASSLAPSGDTQYF. CDR3 nucleotides: TGCGCCAGCAGCTTGGCCCCCTCGGGAGATACGCAGTATTTT.

The chain employs TRBV9 and TRBJ1-2; D gene unclear. Trimming removed 0 bases from V and 5 bases from J, with 14 bases in between. The CDR3 has 15 amino acids. Germline-derived CDR1 and CDR2 are SGDLS and YYNGEE. CDR3 region: CASSVGVLEGYGYTF. DNA of the CDR3: TGTGCCAGCAGCGTAGGGGTCCTGGAGGGATATGGCTACACCTTC.

This chain links TRBV7-9 with TRBJ1-5; D gene ambiguous. CDR1 and CDR2 from the germline V gene are SEHNR and FQNEAQ (reference sequence). V dropped 5 bases and J dropped 2 bases, with 13 bases sitting between them. The CDR3 sequence is 15 residues long. In nucleotides, the CDR3 is TGTGCCAGCAGCCCTCGGGGAAACGGCAATCAGCCCCAGCATTTT. Its translation is CASSPRGNGNQPQHF.

The chain couples TRBV20-1 to TRBJ1-4; 8 bases are shared with TRBD1. There are 11 residues in the CDR3. Germline V gene sequence: CDR1 DFQATT, CDR2 SNEGSKA (reference sequence). The V gene end was trimmed by 6 bases and the J gene end by 8 bases; junction bases not matched to a gene: 2. CDR3 sequence reads: CSAGDREKLFF. In DNA, the CDR3 is TGCAGTGCCGGGGACAGGGAAAAACTGTTTTTT.

The table lists this clone with a few counts. The V and J genes are TRBV19 and TRBJ2-1; tentative D call: TRBD2 (6 bases). Trimming removed 4 bases from V and 7 bases from J, with 23 bases in between. Germline V lookup: CDR1 LNHDA, CDR2 SQIVND (reference sequence). CDR3 length: 17 residues. CDR3 sequence reads: CASSTPLLHFRGNEQFF. Written as DNA, the CDR3 is TGTGCCAGTAGTACCCCACTCCTCCACTTCCGGGGGAATGAGCAGTTCTTC.

The chain uses TRBV5-1 and TRBJ2-3; TRBD2 matches 12 bases. There are 16 residues in the CDR3. CDR1 SGHRS and CDR2 YFSETQ come from the germline V gene. Trimming removed 5 bases from V and 2 bases from J; junction bases left unmatched: 6. The CDR3, as DNA: TGCGCCAGCAGACCTCGGACTAGCGGGACCACAGATACGCAGTATTTT. It yields the protein CASRPRTSGTTDTQYF.

This chain connects TRBV28 to TRBJ2-4, with unresolved D. The CDR3 runs to 13 residues. From germline, CDR1 is MDHEN and CDR2 SYDVKM. Deletions cut 8 bases from V and 1 base from J, with 9 bases between. DNA for the CDR3: TGTGCCAGCTCGCCCGGGGCCAAAAACATTCAGTACTTC. This translates into CASSPGAKNIQYF. Together with reference TRBV28 and TRBJ2-4, the CDR3 gives the full variable domain: DVKVTQSSRYLVKRTGEKVFLECVQDMDHENMFWYRQDPGLGLRLIYFSYDVKMKEKGDIPEGYSVSREKKERFSLILESASTNQTSMYLCASSPGAKNIQYFGAGTRLSVL.